This is a list of T cell receptor beta chains from one sample in a study of shared clonotypes between healthy human individuals. Sequencing used immunoSEQ multiplex PCR; TCRdb keeps in-frame clones, though not all of them. The sample has more than 2,000,000 clones, 85% to 95% seen once. The sequenced material came from naive CD4+ T cells sorted from blood. The receptors originated from a young man in good health. Both conserved end residues are part of each CDR3. A D gene is named only where the DNA matches it firmly. Size is stated for part of the rows, as once, few or many counts, or as a class when the clone is expanded.

v_call	d_call	j_call	clone_size	cdr3_aa	cdr3_nt
TRBV7-2	TRBD2	TRBJ2-3	NA	CASSLTSGVGLTDTQYF	TGTGCCAGCAGCCTGACTAGCGGAGTGGGGCTCACAGATACGCAGTATTTT
TRBV18	NA	TRBJ2-2	NA	CASSPPRGGANTGELFF	TGTGCCAGCTCACCCCCCAGGGGGGGGGCGAACACCGGGGAGCTGTTTTTT
TRBV4-2	TRBD1	TRBJ2-2	NA	CASSQQGQLNTGELFF	TGTGCCAGCAGCCAACAGGGACAGTTGAACACCGGGGAGCTGTTTTTT
TRBV11-2	NA	TRBJ1-2	NA	CASSRTYGYTF	TGTGCCAGCAGCCGGACCTATGGCTACACCTTC
TRBV18	NA	TRBJ2-7	NA	CASSLQAVAGEQYF	TGTGCCAGCTCTCTACAAGCGGTCGCAGGAGAGCAGTACTTC
TRBV6-6	NA	TRBJ2-2	NA	CASRAGTGTGELFF	TGTGCCAGCAGAGCCGGGACGGGGACCGGGGAGCTGTTTTTT
TRBV6-5	NA	TRBJ1-1	NA	CASSTVQGRAEAFF	TGTGCCAGCAGTACCGTACAGGGAAGAGCTGAAGCTTTCTTT
TRBV19	NA	TRBJ1-4	once	CASSRLAGEKLFF	TGTGCCAGTAGTAGGCTTGCGGGCGAAAAACTGTTTTTT
TRBV6-6	TRBD1	TRBJ1-6	NA	CASLKQGAGSPLHF	TGTGCCAGCTTAAAACAGGGGGCTGGATCACCCCTCCACTTT
TRBV6-1	NA	TRBJ2-5	NA	CASSVGTGSIETQYF	TGTGCCAGCAGTGTGGGCACAGGGTCGATAGAGACCCAGTACTTC
TRBV9	NA	TRBJ1-1	NA	CASSVAIYTEAFF	TGTGCCAGCAGCGTAGCTATCTACACTGAAGCTTTCTTT
TRBV12-5	NA	TRBJ1-5	NA	CASGHGAGLQHF	TGTGCTAGTGGTCATGGGGCCGGCCTGCAGCATTTT
TRBV29-1	NA	TRBJ2-4	NA	CSVAQVAKNIQYF	TGCAGCGTCGCACAAGTAGCCAAAAACATTCAGTACTTC
TRBV28	NA	TRBJ1-5	once	CASRAVGYNQPQHF	TGTGCCAGCAGGGCTGTGGGATACAATCAGCCCCAGCATTTT
TRBV6-4	NA	TRBJ2-1	NA	CASSDSVSSYNEQFF	TGTGCCAGCAGTGATTCAGTAAGCTCCTACAATGAGCAGTTCTTC
TRBV7-9	NA	TRBJ2-7	NA	CASSLVQGGEQYF	TGTGCCAGCAGCTTAGTTCAGGGCGGCGAGCAGTACTTC
TRBV2	NA	TRBJ2-3	NA	CASRADTQYF	TGTGCCAGCAGAGCAGATACGCAGTATTTT
TRBV10-3	NA	TRBJ2-1	once	CAISEYENEQFF	TGTGCCATCAGTGAGTATGAGAATGAGCAGTTCTTC
TRBV28	TRBD1	TRBJ2-5	NA	CASSLRDRGKTQYF	TGTGCCAGCAGTTTACGAGACAGGGGAAAGACCCAGTACTTC
TRBV30	NA	TRBJ1-6	NA	CAWRGTTNNSPLHF	TGTGCCTGGAGGGGGACAACGAATAATTCACCCCTCCACTTT
TRBV10-3	NA	TRBJ2-7	NA	CAIGSQEVHEQYF	TGTGCCATCGGCTCCCAGGAGGTCCACGAGCAGTACTTC
TRBV6-5	NA	TRBJ2-3	NA	CASKSGSTDTQYF	TGTGCCAGCAAATCGGGTAGCACAGATACGCAGTATTTT
TRBV2	NA	TRBJ1-2	NA	CASSRDIGNYGYTF	TGTGCCAGCAGCCGGGACATCGGGAACTATGGCTACACCTTC
TRBV4-1	NA	TRBJ2-1	NA	CASSQEVGAVGLNEQFF	TGCGCCAGCAGCCAAGAAGTGGGGGCGGTTGGTTTAAATGAGCAGTTCTTC
TRBV9	NA	TRBJ2-2	NA	CASSVGLERLTGELFF	TGTGCCAGCAGCGTAGGGCTAGAAAGGCTTACCGGGGAGCTGTTTTTT
TRBV7-3	TRBD1	TRBJ1-6	NA	CASSNGDSPNSPLHF	TGTGCCAGCAGCAACGGGGACAGCCCTAATTCACCCCTCCACTTT
TRBV28	NA	TRBJ2-7	NA	CASGRPSTNYEQYF	TGTGCCAGCGGTAGGCCTTCTACTAACTACGAGCAGTACTTC
TRBV5-1	NA	TRBJ1-2	NA	CASSPFTGNYGYTF	TGCGCCAGCAGCCCGTTTACAGGAAACTATGGCTACACCTTC
TRBV5-6	NA	TRBJ1-5	once	CASSLGGPGNQPQHF	TGTGCCAGCAGCTTGGGGGGGCCTGGCAATCAGCCCCAGCATTTT
TRBV5-1	TRBD2	TRBJ2-1	NA	CASSLTSGGPRDEQFF	TGCGCCAGCAGCTTGACTAGCGGGGGGCCTCGCGATGAGCAGTTCTTC
TRBV5-4	NA	TRBJ2-2	NA	CASSFFGRQNTGELFF	TGTGCCAGCAGCTTTTTTGGCAGACAGAACACCGGGGAGCTGTTTTTT
TRBV5-1	TRBD1	TRBJ1-1	NA	CASSSEGANMNTEAFF	TGCGCCAGCAGCTCGGAGGGGGCAAACATGAACACTGAAGCTTTCTTT
TRBV5-5	NA	TRBJ2-7	NA	CASSPHPANYEQYF	TGTGCCAGCAGCCCGCACCCGGCTAACTACGAGCAGTACTTC
TRBV7-9	NA	TRBJ2-1	NA	CASSLALPYNEQFF	TGTGCCAGCAGCTTAGCCCTCCCCTACAATGAGCAGTTCTTC
TRBV11-3	NA	TRBJ2-2	few	CASSLTGELFF	TGTGCCAGCAGCTTAACCGGGGAGCTGTTTTTT
TRBV7-2	NA	TRBJ2-3	NA	CASSLEDRGTDTQYF	TGTGCCAGCAGCTTAGAGGACCGTGGCACAGATACGCAGTATTTT
TRBV5-1	NA	TRBJ2-5	NA	CASSLEVGQTQYF	TGCGCCAGCAGCTTGGAGGTGGGGCAGACCCAGTACTTC
TRBV6-5	NA	TRBJ1-1	NA	CASSYLRQVVNTEAFF	TGTGCCAGCAGTTACCTCAGACAGGTGGTGAACACTGAAGCTTTCTTT